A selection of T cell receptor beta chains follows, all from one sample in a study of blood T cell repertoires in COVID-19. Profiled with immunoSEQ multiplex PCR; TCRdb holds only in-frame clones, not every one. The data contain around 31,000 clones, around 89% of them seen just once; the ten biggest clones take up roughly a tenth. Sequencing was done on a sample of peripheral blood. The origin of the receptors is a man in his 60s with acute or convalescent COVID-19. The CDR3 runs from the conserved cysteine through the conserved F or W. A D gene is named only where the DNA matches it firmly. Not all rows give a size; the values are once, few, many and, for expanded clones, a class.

CASSFGMIQAFF,TGTGCCAGCAGTTTCGGGATGATCCAAGCTTTCTTT,TRBJ1-1,-,TRBV28,-
CASSPSPQGYSYNEQFF,TGTGCCAGCTCACCATCCCCCCAGGGTTATTCCTACAATGAGCAGTTCTTC,TRBJ2-1,-,TRBV18,few
CASSGGGINSPLHF,TGTGCCAGCAGTGGAGGGGGCATTAATTCACCCCTCCACTTT,TRBJ1-6,TRBD1,TRBV6-4,-
CASSQESGKAFF,TGTGCCAGCAGCCAGGAGAGCGGTAAAGCTTTCTTT,TRBJ1-1,-,TRBV14,few
CASSLGAGRKGQPQHF,TGTGCCAGTAGTCTCGGAGCGGGGCGTAAAGGACAGCCCCAGCATTTT,TRBJ1-5,-,TRBV19,few
CAFGPRIGNTIYF,TGTGCCTTCGGTCCCAGGATAGGAAACACCATATATTTT,TRBJ1-3,-,TRBV30,-
CASSTGTGKNIQYF,TGTGCCAGCAGTACCGGGACAGGGAAAAACATTCAGTACTTC,TRBJ2-4,TRBD1,TRBV6-2/TRBV6-3,-
CASSPGSYEQYF,TGCGCCAGCAGCCCAGGATCCTACGAGCAGTACTTC,TRBJ2-7,-,TRBV5-1,-
CASSIRDTNEQFF,TGTGCCAGCAGTATCCGGGACACCAATGAGCAGTTCTTC,TRBJ2-1,-,TRBV12-3/TRBV12-4,-
CAISDAGRAGRNNEQFF,TGTGCCATCAGTGACGCGGGGCGTGCGGGAAGGAACAATGAGCAGTTCTTC,TRBJ2-1,-,TRBV10-3,-
CASRAGGAGWHSPLHF,TGTGCCAGCAGGGCAGGGGGCGCAGGCTGGCATTCACCCCTCCACTTT,TRBJ1-6,TRBD1,TRBV27,-
CASSGPYEAFF,TGCGCCAGCAGTGGTCCCTATGAAGCTTTCTTT,TRBJ1-1,-,TRBV5-1,few
CASSLVGQAPFTNYGYTF,TGTGCCAGCAGCTTAGTAGGACAGGCACCTTTTACTAACTATGGCTACACCTTC,TRBJ1-2,TRBD1,TRBV7-9,-
CASNPSGGADTQYF,TGTGCCAGCAACCCCAGCGGGGGGGCAGATACGCAGTATTTT,TRBJ2-3,TRBD2,TRBV3-1/TRBV3-2,-
CAWSIGREGTGELFF,TGTGCCTGGAGTATCGGGAGGGAGGGGACCGGGGAGCTGTTTTTT,TRBJ2-2,TRBD2,TRBV30,-
CASSWRTSGTDTQYF,TGTGCCAGCAGTTGGCGGACTAGCGGAACAGATACGCAGTATTTT,TRBJ2-3,TRBD2,TRBV28,-
CASSSAGTGSSPLHF,TGTGCCAGCAGTTCAGCCGGGACAGGGAGTTCACCCCTCCACTTT,TRBJ1-6,TRBD1,TRBV6-6,-
CSASGGTGSNQPQHF,TGCAGTGCTAGTGGGGGGACAGGTAGCAATCAGCCCCAGCATTTT,TRBJ1-5,TRBD1,TRBV20-1,once
CASSSPGQRNYGYTF,TGTGCCAGCAGTTCTCCGGGACAGAGGAACTATGGCTACACCTTC,TRBJ1-2,TRBD1,TRBV6-6,-
CSVEGRAGQETDTQYF,TGCAGCGTTGAAGGGAGGGCAGGCCAGGAGACAGATACGCAGTATTTT,TRBJ2-3,-,TRBV29-1,-
CASSFTGVGEQYF,TGTGCCAGCAGTTTCACAGGGGTGGGTGAGCAGTACTTC,TRBJ2-7,TRBD1,TRBV28,few
CASRQGQGSSYEQYF,TGTGCCAGCAGACAGGGACAGGGGTCCTCCTACGAGCAGTACTTC,TRBJ2-7,TRBD1,TRBV11-3,-
CASSFRGRWDTQYF,TGTGCCAGCAGTTTTAGGGGTAGGTGGGATACGCAGTATTTT,TRBJ2-3,-,TRBV28,-
CASSRGQINTEAFF,TGCGCCAGCAGCCGGGGACAGATCAACACTGAAGCTTTCTTT,TRBJ1-1,TRBD1,TRBV5-1,-
CASSGRKGRGQQNTEAFF,TGTGCCAGTAGTGGGAGAAAGGGTCGTGGACAGCAAAACACTGAAGCTTTCTTT,TRBJ1-1,-,TRBV19,once
CASSPAVRGIYSNQPQHF,TGTGCCAGCTCACCGGCCGTTCGGGGGATTTATAGCAATCAGCCCCAGCATTTT,TRBJ1-5,-,TRBV18,-
CASTLTPTGKGNTIYF,TGTGCCAGCACTCTTACGCCCACAGGGAAGGGAAACACCATATATTTT,TRBJ1-3,-,TRBV7-2,-
CASSRAIGVYEQYF,TGTGCCAGCAGCCGCGCGATAGGGGTCTACGAGCAGTACTTC,TRBJ2-7,-,TRBV7-8,-
CASSERGGLEQYF,TGCGCCAGCAGCGAGAGGGGAGGGCTCGAGCAGTACTTC,TRBJ2-7,TRBD2,TRBV5-1,-
CASSRGTGLSLWETQYF,TGTGCCAGCAGCCGCGGGACAGGACTGTCTTTATGGGAGACCCAGTACTTC,TRBJ2-5,TRBD1,TRBV3-1/TRBV3-2,-
CASSLRPETEAFF,TGCGCCAGCAGCTTGAGGCCGGAGACTGAAGCTTTCTTT,TRBJ1-1,-,TRBV5-1,-
CASSQDPDRANYGYTF,TGTGCCAGCAGCCAAGATCCGGACAGAGCTAACTATGGCTACACCTTC,TRBJ1-2,-,TRBV14,-